The 8 T cell receptor beta chains given below trace back to one sample, sequenced in a study of identical twins. TCRdb ran MiXCR on the 5' RACE reads and lists one entry per CDR3 protein. This sample has under 300,000 distinct CDR3 sequences, with about 12% found just once. This sample was shared with a second study, whose subject was yellow fever vaccine responses in identical twins.

Material for sequencing was memory (CD45RO+) T cells sorted from blood. The receptors come from a woman under 30 in good health.

This clonotype has at least ten counts. The chain links TRBV5-1 to TRBJ1-2; D is undetermined. Germline V gene data show CDR1 as SGHRS and CDR2 as YFSETQ. The V gene lost 2 bases and the J gene lost 2 bases, with 10 bases spanning the gap. The length of the CDR3 is 14 residues. The CDR3 protein is CASSFGNSNYGYTF. The CDR3 DNA sequence: TGCGCCAGCAGCTTCGGGAATTCCAACTATGGCTACACCTTC.

This clonotype was seen a handful of times. The V gene is TRBV6-1, the J gene TRBJ2-1; 9 bases match TRBD2. The CDR3 length is 17 residues. V shed 3 bases and J 1 base; nucleotides not matched to a gene: 7. Per the germline V gene, CDR1 is MNHNS and CDR2 is SASEGT. The CDR3 loop reads CASSDLAGGISYNEQFF. The CDR3 DNA follows: TGTGCCAGCAGTGATCTTGCGGGGGGGATTTCCTACAATGAGCAGTTCTTC.

The chain has TRBV5-1 and TRBJ2-2; possible D gene TRBD1, 7 bases. V lost 4 bases and J 6 bases, leaving 16 bases between the germline ends. The germline gives CDR1 SGHRS, CDR2 YFSETQ. The CDR3 loop spans 15 amino acids. The CDR3 reads CASSPRAGGPGELFF. The DNA for the CDR3 is TGCGCCAGCAGCCCGCGGGCAGGGGGGCCCGGGGAGCTGTTTTTT. Using reference TRBV5-1 and TRBJ2-2 for the parts outside the CDR3, the full variable domain is KAGVTQTPRYLIKTRGQQVTLSCSPISGHRSVSWYQQTPGQGLQFLFEYFSETQRNKGNFPGRFSGRQFSNSRSEMNVSTLELGDSALYLCASSPRAGGPGELFFGEGSRLTVL.

This chain's CDR3 is CASSLEYPRGEQFF. The CDR3 DNA is TGTGCCAGCAGCTTAGAGTATCCAAGAGGTGAGCAGTTCTTC. The chain joins TRBV11-3 to TRBJ2-1; D call uncertain. Trimming removed 0 bases at V and 9 bases at J, with 12 bases between. The length of the CDR3 is 14 residues. Germline V gene sequence: CDR1 SGHNT, CDR2 YENEEA.

This clonotype has ten or more counts. The V and J genes are TRBV6-2 or TRBV6-3 and TRBJ2-7; possibly TRBD1 or TRBD2 for D (5 bases each). CDR1 and CDR2 from the germline V gene are MNHEY and SVGEGT. The CDR3 spans 13 residues. Trimming removed 6 bases at V and 2 bases at J, with 11 bases between. The CDR3 sequence is CASSQGDPYEQYF. The CDR3, as DNA: TGTGCCAGCAGCCAGGGAGATCCCTACGAGCAGTACTTC.

The chain has TRBV7-9 and TRBJ2-7; the D gene could be TRBD1 or TRBD2 (5 bases each). Germline lookup yields CDR1 SEHNR and CDR2 FQNEAQ (reference sequence). This CDR3 has 14 residues. The V gene lost 5 bases and the J gene lost 4 bases, with 15 bases spanning the gap. The CDR3 bases are TGTGCCAGCAGCCACGGGACCTCGAATTACGAGCAGTACTTC. This encodes CASSHGTSNYEQYF.

The chain joins TRBV4-3 to TRBJ1-5; D gene unclear. V was shortened by 5 bases and J by 7 bases, with 12 bases between the two germline ends. Germline V gene data show CDR1 as LGHNA and CDR2 as YSLEER. The CDR3 covers 13 residues. The CDR3 nucleotides read TGCGCCAGCAGCGAAGTCCCGGGGCAGCCCCAGCATTTT. Translated, it gives CASSEVPGQPQHF.

This clonotype was detected a few times. The genes are TRBV2 and TRBJ2-7; TRBD2 agrees at 10 bases. The CDR3 contains 15 residues. V lost 5 bases to trimming and J lost 3 bases; unmatched junction nucleotides: 7. Germline lookup yields CDR1 SNHLY and CDR2 FYNNEI. CDR3 nucleotide sequence: TGTGCCAGCAGTCCCGGGACTAGCGCATTCTACGAGCAGTACTTC. Translated, it gives CASSPGTSAFYEQYF.